The 4 T cell receptor beta chains given below trace back to one sample, sequenced in a study of beta chain features in type 1 diabetes. Expressed TCRB transcripts got sequenced, as all isolated RNA was reverse transcribed. Here immunoSEQ multiplex PCR was the method, and the copy in TCRdb shows in-frame clones only, minus some. The sample contains about 220,000 clones, about a tenth of which appear only once. Sequences were obtained from central memory CD4+ T cells from blood. These receptors originate from a man between 18 and 35 years old in good health.

This clone has only a few counts. V is TRBV4-2 and J is TRBJ2-1, with TRBD2 identical over 11 bases. The CDR3 has 17 residues. The germline gives CDR1 LGHNA, CDR2 YNFKEQ. V lost 1 base, J lost 6 bases, and 8 bases stayed unmatched. CDR3 loop: CASSQGAQGLAVNEQFF. In nucleotides, the CDR3 is TGTGCCAGCAGCCAAGGAGCGCAGGGACTAGCGGTCAATGAGCAGTTCTTC.

This clone was found a few times. The J gene is TRBJ1-2, the V gene TRBV28; 7 nucleotides match TRBD1. The CDR3 runs 17 residues. V lost 4 bases, J lost 5 bases, and 16 bases stayed unmatched. Germline-derived CDR1 and CDR2 are MDHEN and SYDVKM. This CDR3 reads CASSSSQGSSYHYGYTF. As DNA, the CDR3 is TGTGCCAGCAGTTCGTCACAGGGGTCCTCCTATCATTATGGCTACACCTTC.

In this sample, this clone turned up a few times. V gene TRBV2 combines with J gene TRBJ2-7; weak D call: TRBD1 (6 bases). Trimming cost V 5 bases and J 2 bases, with 13 bases left between them. CDR1 is SNHLY, CDR2 FYNNEI, per germline. The CDR3 consists of 14 residues. In DNA form, the CDR3 reads TGTGCCAGCAGTCCCGGAACAGGGACCTACGAGCAGTACTTC. Its protein product is CASSPGTGTYEQYF.

This clone was recorded many times. This sequence joins TRBV30 and TRBJ2-7; tentatively, D is TRBD1 or TRBD2 (5 bases each). Trimming shortened V by 4 bases and J by 1 base, and 20 bases separated the two germline ends. Germline CDR1 reads GTSNPN; CDR2 reads SVGIG (reference sequence). This CDR3 has 16 amino acids. Here the CDR3 DNA reads TGTGCCTGGATCTTCCCTAGGGGCAGGAGGTCCTACGAGCAGTACTTC. Its translation is CAWIFPRGRRSYEQYF.